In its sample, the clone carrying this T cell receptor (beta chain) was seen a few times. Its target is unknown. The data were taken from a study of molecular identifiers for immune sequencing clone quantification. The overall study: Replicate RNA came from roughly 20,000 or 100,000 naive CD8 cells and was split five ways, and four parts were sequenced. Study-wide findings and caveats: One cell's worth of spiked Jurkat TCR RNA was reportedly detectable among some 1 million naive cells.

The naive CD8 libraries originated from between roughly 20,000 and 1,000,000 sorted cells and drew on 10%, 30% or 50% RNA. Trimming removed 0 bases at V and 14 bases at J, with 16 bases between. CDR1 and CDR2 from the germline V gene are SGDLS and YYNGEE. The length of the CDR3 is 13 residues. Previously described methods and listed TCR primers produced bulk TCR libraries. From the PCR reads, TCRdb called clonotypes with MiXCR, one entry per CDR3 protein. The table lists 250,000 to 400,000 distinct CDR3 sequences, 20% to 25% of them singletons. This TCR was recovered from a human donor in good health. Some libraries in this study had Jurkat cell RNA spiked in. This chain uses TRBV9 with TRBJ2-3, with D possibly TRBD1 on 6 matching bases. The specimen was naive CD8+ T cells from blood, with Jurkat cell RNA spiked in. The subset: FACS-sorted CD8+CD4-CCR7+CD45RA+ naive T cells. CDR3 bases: TGTGCCAGCAGCGTAGAAGGGCCAGGGGAGCCGTATTTT. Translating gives CASSVEGPGEPYF. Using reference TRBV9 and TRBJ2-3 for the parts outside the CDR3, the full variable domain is DSGVTQTPKHLITATGQRVTLRCSPRSGDLSVYWYQQSLDQGLQFLIQYYNGEERAKGNILERFSAQQFPDLHSELNLSSLELGDSALYFCASSVEGPGEPYFGPGTRLTVL.